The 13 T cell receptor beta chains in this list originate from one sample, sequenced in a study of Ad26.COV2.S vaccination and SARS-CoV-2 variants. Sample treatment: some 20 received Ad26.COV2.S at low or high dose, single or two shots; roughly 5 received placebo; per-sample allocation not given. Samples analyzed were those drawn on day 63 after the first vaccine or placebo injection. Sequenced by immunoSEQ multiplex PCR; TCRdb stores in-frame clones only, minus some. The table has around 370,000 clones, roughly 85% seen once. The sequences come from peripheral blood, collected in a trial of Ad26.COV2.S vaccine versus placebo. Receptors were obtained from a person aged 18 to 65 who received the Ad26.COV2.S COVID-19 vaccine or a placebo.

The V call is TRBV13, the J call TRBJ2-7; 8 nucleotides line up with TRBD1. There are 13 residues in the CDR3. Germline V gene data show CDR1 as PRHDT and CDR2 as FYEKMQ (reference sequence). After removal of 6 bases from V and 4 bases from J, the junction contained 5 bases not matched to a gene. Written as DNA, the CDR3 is TGTGCCAGCAGTACAGGGGGTCGGTACGAGCAGTACTTC. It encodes CASSTGGRYEQYF.

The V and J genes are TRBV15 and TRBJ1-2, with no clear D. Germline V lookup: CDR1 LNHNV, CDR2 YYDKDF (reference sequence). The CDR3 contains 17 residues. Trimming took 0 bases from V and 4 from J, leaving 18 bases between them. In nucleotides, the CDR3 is TGTGCCACCAGCAGAGATGGTCGAGGAGAAAGCAGCTATGGCTACACCTTC. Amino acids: CATSRDGRGESSYGYTF.

In DNA form, the CDR3 reads TGTGCCAGTAGTTCCACAGGGGGTCTTAACTATGGCTACACCTTC. It encodes CASSSTGGLNYGYTF. This rearrangement joins TRBV19 to TRBJ1-2; 8 bases fit TRBD1. Germline CDR1 LNHDA, CDR2 SQIVND (reference sequence). CDR3 length equals 15 residues. With 5 bases clipped from V and 1 base from J, the junction kept 6 bases outside the gene matches.

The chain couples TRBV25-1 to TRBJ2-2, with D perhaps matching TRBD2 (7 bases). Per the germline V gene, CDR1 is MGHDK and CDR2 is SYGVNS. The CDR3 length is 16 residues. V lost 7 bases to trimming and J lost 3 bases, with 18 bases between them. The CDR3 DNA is TGTGCCAGCACAGGGGAGGGGCTAGCGGACACCGGGGAGCTGTTTTTT. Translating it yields CASTGEGLADTGELFF.

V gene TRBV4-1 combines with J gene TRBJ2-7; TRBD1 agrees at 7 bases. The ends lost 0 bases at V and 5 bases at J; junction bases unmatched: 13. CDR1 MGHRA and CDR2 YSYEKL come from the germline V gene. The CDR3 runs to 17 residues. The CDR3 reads CASSQERGRESEDEQYF. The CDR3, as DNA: TGCGCCAGCAGCCAAGAAAGGGGGCGTGAGTCTGAGGACGAGCAGTACTTC.

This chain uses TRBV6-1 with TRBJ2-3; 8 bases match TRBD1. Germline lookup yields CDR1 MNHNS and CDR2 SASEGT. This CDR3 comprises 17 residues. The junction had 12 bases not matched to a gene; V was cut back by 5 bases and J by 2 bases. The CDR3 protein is CASSKDRGSGSTDTQYF. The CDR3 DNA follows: TGTGCCAGCAGTAAAGACAGGGGCAGCGGGTCCACAGATACGCAGTATTTT.

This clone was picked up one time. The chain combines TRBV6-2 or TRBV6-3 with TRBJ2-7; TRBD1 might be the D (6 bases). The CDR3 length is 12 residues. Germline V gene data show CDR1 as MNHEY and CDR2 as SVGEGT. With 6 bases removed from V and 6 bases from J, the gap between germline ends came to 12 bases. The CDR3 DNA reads TGTGCCAGCAGCCCACAGGGTAGCGAGCAGTACTTC. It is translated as CASSPQGSEQYF.

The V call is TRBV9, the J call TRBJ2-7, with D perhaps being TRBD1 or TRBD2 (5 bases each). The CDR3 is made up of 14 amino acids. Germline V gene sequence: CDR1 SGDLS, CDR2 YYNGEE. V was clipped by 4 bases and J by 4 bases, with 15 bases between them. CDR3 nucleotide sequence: TGTGCCAGCAGCCTTGGGGACGTGGGGTACGAGCAGTACTTC. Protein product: CASSLGDVGYEQYF.

CDR3 in amino acids: CASSLAAGPYEQYF. In DNA form, the CDR3 reads TGTGCCAGCAGCTTAGCCGCGGGCCCCTACGAGCAGTACTTC. The V and J genes are TRBV7-2 and TRBJ2-7; D might be TRBD2 (5 bases). Germline V gene sequence: CDR1 SGHTA, CDR2 FQGNSA. The ends were cut back, 0 bases at V and 2 bases at J, with 8 bases in the middle. The length of the CDR3 is 14 residues.

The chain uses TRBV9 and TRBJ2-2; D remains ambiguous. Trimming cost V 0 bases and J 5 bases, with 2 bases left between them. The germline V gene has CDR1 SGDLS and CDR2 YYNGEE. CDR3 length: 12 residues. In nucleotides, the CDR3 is TGTGCCAGCAGCGTAGCTACCGGGGAGCTGTTTTTT. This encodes CASSVATGELFF.

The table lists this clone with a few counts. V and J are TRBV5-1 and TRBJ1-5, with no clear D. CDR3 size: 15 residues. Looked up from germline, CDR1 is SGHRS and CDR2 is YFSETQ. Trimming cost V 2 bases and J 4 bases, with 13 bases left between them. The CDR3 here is CASSLGPSRNQPQHF. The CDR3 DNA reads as TGCGCCAGCAGCTTAGGCCCGAGTAGAAATCAGCCCCAGCATTTT.

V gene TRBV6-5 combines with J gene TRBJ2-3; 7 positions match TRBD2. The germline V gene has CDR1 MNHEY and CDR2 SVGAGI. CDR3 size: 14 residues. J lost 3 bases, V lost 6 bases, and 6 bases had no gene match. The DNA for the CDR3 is TGTGCCAGCAGATTTCGAGCGGGGACAGATACGCAGTATTTT. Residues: CASRFRAGTDTQYF.

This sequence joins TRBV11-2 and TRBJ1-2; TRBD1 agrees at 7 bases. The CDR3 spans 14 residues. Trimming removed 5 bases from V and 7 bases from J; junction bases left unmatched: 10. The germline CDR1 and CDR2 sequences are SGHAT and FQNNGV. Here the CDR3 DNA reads TGTGCCAGCAGCCCGGGACAGCTTAACGGTGGCTACACCTTC. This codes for CASSPGQLNGGYTF.